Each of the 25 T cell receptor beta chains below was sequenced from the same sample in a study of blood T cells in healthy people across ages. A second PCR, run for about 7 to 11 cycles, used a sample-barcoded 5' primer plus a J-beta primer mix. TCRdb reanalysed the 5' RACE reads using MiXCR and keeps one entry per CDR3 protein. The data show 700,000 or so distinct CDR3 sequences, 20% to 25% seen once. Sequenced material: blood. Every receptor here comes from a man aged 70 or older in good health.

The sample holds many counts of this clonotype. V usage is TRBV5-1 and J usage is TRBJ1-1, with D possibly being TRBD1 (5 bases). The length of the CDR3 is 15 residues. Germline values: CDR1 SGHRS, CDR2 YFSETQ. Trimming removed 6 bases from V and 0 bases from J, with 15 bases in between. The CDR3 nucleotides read TGCGCCAGCAAACCCCGGGGGGACCTGAACACTGAAGCTTTCTTT. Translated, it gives CASKPRGDLNTEAFF.

The CDR3 DNA reads as TGTGCCAGCAGCCTCCAGGCCCGCACCGGGGAGCTGTTTTTT. It yields the protein CASSLQARTGELFF. The chain has TRBV3-1 and TRBJ2-2; no clear D gene. The germline V gene has CDR1 LGHDT and CDR2 YNNKEL (reference sequence). V shed 4 bases and J shed 4 bases, with 10 bases lying between them. The CDR3 spans 14 residues.

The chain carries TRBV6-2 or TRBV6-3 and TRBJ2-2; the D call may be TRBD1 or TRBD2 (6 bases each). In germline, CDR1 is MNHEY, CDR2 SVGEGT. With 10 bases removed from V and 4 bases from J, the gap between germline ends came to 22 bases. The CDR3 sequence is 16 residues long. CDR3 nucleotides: TGTGCCATTACAGGAGGGGGAAGTCGGGTCACCGGGGAGCTGTTTTTT. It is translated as CAITGGGSRVTGELFF.

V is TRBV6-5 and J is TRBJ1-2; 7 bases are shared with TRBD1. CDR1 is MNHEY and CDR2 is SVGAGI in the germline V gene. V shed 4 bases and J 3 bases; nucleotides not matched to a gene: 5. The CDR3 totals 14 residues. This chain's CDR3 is CASSFRTGYYGYTF. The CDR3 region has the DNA TGTGCCAGCAGTTTCCGGACAGGTTACTATGGCTACACCTTC.

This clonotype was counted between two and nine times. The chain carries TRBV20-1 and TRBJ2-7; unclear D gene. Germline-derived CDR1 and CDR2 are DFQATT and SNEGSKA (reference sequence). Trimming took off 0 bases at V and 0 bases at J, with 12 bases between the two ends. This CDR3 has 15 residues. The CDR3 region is CSARDVSIRSYEQYF. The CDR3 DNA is TGCAGTGCTAGAGATGTGTCGATCCGCTCCTACGAGCAGTACTTC.

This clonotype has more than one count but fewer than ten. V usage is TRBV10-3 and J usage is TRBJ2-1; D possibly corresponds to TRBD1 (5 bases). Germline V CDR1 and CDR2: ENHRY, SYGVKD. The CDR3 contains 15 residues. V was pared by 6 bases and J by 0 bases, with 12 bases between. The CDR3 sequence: CAISRQSSSYNEQFF. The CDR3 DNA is TGTGCCATCAGCCGACAGTCCAGCTCCTACAATGAGCAGTTCTTC.

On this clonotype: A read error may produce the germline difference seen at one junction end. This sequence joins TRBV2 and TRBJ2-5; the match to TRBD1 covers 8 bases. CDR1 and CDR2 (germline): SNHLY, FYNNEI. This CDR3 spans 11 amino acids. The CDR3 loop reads CASSDGQGEVF. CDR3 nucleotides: TGTGCCAGCAGTGATGGACAGGGAGAAGTCTTC. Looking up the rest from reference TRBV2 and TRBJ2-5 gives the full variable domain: EPEVTQTPSHQVTQMGQEVILRCVPISNHLYFYWYRQILGQKVEFLVSFYNNEISEKSEIFDDQFSVERPDGSNFTLKIRSTKLEDSAMYFCASSDGQGEVFGPGTRLLVL.

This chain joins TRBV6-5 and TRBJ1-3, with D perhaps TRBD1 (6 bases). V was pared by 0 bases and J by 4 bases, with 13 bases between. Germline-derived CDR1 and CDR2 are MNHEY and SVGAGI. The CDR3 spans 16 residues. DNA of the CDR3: TGTGCCAGCAGTTACTCGAAGCAGGGGCCCGGAAACACCATATATTTT. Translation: CASSYSKQGPGNTIYF.

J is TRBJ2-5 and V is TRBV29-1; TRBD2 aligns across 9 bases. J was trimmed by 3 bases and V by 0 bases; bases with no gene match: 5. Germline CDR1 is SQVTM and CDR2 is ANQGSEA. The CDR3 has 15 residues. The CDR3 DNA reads TGCAGCGTTGAAGATCTGGTAGCGGGAGAAGAGACCCAGTACTTC. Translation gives CSVEDLVAGEETQYF.

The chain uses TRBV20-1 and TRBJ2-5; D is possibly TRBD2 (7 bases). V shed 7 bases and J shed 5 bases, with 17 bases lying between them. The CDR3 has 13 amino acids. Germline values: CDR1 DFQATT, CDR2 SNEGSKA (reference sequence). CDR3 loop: CSDDRGRGETQYF. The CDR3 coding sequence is TGCAGTGATGATCGGGGGAGGGGGGAGACCCAGTACTTC.

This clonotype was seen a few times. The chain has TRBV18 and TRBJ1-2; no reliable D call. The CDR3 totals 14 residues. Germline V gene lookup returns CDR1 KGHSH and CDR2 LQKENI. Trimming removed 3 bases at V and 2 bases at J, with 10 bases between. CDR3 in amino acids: CASSPMTRNYGYTF. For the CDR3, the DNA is TGTGCCAGCTCACCCATGACACGAAACTATGGCTACACCTTC.

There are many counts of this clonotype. In nucleotides, the CDR3 is TGTGCCAGCATTCCGCTTATCGGGACAGGGTTCGGGCTTAGCTACACCTTC. It yields the protein CASIPLIGTGFGLSYTF. The chain recombines TRBV28 with TRBJ1-2; 9 bases align to TRBD1. V lost 7 bases and J lost 9; bases outside the gene matches: 21. Germline CDR1 reads MDHEN; CDR2 reads SYDVKM. The CDR3 sequence is 17 residues long.

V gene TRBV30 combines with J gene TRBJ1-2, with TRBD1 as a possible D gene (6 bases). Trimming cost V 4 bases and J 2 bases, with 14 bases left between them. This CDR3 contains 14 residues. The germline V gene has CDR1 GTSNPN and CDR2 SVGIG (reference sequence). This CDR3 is CAWTRGGSNYGYTF. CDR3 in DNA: TGTGCCTGGACCCGAGGGGGGTCCAACTATGGCTACACCTTC.

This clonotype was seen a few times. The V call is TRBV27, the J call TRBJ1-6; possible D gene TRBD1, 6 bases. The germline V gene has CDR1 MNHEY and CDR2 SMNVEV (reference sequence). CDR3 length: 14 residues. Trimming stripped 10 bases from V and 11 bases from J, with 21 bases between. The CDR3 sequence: CATRRQGGGTPLHF. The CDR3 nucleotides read TGTGCCACCAGACGCCAAGGGGGGGGGACACCCCTCCACTTT.

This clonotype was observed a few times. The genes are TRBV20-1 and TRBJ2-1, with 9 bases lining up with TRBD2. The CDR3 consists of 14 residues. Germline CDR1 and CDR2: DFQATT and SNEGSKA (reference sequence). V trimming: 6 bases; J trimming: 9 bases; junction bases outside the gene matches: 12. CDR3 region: CSAEGGGGDGEQFF. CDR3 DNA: TGCAGTGCGGAGGGCGGGGGGGGTGACGGTGAGCAGTTCTTC.

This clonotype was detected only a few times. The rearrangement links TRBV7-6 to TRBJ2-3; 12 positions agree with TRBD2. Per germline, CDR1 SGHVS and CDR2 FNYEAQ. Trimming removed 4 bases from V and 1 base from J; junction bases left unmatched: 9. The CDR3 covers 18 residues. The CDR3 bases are TGTGCCAGCAGCTCACTAGCGGGAGGTCTTACAGGCACAGATACGCAGTATTTT. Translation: CASSSLAGGLTGTDTQYF.

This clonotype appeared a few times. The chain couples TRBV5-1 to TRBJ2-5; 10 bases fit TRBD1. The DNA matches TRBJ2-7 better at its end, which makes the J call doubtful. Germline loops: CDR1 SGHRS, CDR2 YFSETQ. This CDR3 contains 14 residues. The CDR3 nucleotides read TGCGCCAGCAGCTTGGAGGGACAGGGGACCGAGCAGTACTTC. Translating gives CASSLEGQGTEQYF.

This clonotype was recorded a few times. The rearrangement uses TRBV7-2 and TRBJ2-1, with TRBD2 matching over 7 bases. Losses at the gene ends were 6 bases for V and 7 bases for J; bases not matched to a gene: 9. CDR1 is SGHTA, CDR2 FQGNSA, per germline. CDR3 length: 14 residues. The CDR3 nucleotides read TGTGCCAGCAGGCGGGAGTTAAGTAAGAATGAGCAGTTCTTC. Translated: CASRRELSKNEQFF. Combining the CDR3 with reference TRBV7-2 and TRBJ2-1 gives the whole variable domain GAGVSQSPSNKVTEKGKDVELRCDPISGHTALYWYRQSLGQGLEFLIYFQGNSAPDKSGLPSDRFSAERTGGSVSTLTIQRTQQEDSAVYLCASRRELSKNEQFFGPGTRLTVL.

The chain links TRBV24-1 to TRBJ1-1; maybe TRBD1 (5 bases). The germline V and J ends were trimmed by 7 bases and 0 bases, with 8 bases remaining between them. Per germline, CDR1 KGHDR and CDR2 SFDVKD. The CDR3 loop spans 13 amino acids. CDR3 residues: CATSRGLNTEAFF. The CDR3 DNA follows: TGTGCCACCAGCCGGGGACTGAACACTGAAGCTTTCTTT.

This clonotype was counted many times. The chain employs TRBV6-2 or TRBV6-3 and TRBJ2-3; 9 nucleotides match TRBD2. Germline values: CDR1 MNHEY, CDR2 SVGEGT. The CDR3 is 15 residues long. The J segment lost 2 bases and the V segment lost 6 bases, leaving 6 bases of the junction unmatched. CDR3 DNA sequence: TGTGCCAGCAGGAATGGACTAGCGCCCACAGATACGCAGTATTTT. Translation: CASRNGLAPTDTQYF.

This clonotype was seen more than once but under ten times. CDR3 DNA: TGTGCTCCGCCAGGGGGAACTGAAGCTTTCTTT. Its translation is CAPPGGTEAFF. The chain links TRBV6-1 to TRBJ1-1; TRBD1 aligns across 7 bases. The CDR3 consists of 11 residues. CDR1 MNHNS and CDR2 SASEGT come from the germline V gene.

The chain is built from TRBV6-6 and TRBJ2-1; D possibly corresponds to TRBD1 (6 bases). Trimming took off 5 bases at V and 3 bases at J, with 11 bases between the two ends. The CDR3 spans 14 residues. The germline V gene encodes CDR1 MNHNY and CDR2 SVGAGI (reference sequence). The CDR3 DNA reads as TGTGCCAGCAGTCAACAGGGTATCTACAATGAGCAGTTCTTC. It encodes CASSQQGIYNEQFF.

The CDR3 DNA sequence: TGCAGCGTTGACGCTGAAGGGGTTTTGGGGACAGATACGCAGTATTTT. As protein: CSVDAEGVLGTDTQYF. This chain joins TRBV29-1 and TRBJ2-3; D might be TRBD1 (5 bases). This CDR3 is built from 16 residues. The V end was cut by 3 bases, the J end by 3 bases, with 19 bases between. Germline assignment: CDR1 SQVTM and CDR2 ANQGSEA.

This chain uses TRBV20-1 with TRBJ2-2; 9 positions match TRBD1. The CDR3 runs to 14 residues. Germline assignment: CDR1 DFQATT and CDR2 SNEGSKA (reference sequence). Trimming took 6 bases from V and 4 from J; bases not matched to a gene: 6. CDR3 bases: TGCAGTGCAACCCGACAGGGGGGCACCGGGGAGCTGTTTTTT. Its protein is CSATRQGGTGELFF.

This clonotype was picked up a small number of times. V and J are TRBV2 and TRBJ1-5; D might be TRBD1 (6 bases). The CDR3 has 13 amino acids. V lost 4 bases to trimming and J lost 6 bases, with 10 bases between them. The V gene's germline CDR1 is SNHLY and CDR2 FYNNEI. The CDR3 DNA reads TGTGCCAGCAGTGGGGAGACAGGTCAGCCCCAGCATTTT. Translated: CASSGETGQPQHF.